Sequencing of this T cell receptor (beta chain) was carried out in a study of monozygotic twins with cystic fibrosis. Clones were read by immunoSEQ multiplex PCR, and TCRdb kept only the in-frame ones, dropping some. This repertoire shows 30,000 to 40,000 clones, roughly 66% found once; its top ten account for around 0.78%. V gave up 0 bases and J gave up 5 bases; unmatched junction bases: 13. Germline assignment: CDR1 GTSNPN and CDR2 SVGIG (reference sequence). The CDR3 spans 16 residues. The source is a girl aged 5-17 years with cystic fibrosis. The specimen was blood. The V gene is TRBV30, the J gene TRBJ2-7, with 7 nucleotides matching TRBD2. For the CDR3, the DNA is TGTGCCTGGAGTGTTGGTGGGAGGGTTCCGCGGCACGAGCAGTACTTC. Translation gives CAWSVGGRVPRHEQYF. Using reference TRBV30 and TRBJ2-7 for the parts outside the CDR3, the full variable domain is SQTIHQWPATLVQPVGSPLSLECTVEGTSNPNLYWYRQAAGRGLQLLFYSVGIGQISSEVPQNLSASRPQDRQFILSSKKLLLSDSGFYLCAWSVGGRVPRHEQYFGPGTRLTVT.